This T cell receptor beta chain was recovered during a study of TIL therapy for anti-PD-1-resistant metastatic lung cancer (dated by TCRdb to about 2021). Study-wide context: Tumors were harvested prior to any PD-1/PD-L1 blockade, after which nivolumab was administered to patients, and lymphodepletion, expanded TIL infusion and IL-2 were given to patients who progressed. Enrolled patients had a median age of almost 55 years (range roughly 35-85) and a median tumor PD-L1 proportion score of around 6%. Tumor and peripheral blood T cell receptor beta sequencing was used to track clonotypes across tumor, expanded TIL product and serial blood samples. Across the cohort, whole-exome sequencing showed a median non-synonymous tumor mutation burden of 1.5 mutations per megabase. Most of the cohort had lung adenocarcinoma, including a few EGFR-mutant tumors and two ALK-rearranged tumors, and half of the patients were either current or former smokers. Summary of the overall study and its limitations: The baseline peripheral repertoire was partially replaced by infused TIL clonotypes, which then decayed over months, and persistence showed no apparent association with response. The cohort was highly selected, with more treatment-naive, never-smoker and oncogene-addicted patients than typical, limiting generalizability. The study protocol defined all tumor marker inferences as exploratory.

Trimming accounts for 7 bases at V and 0 bases at J, while the number of junction bases matched to no gene is 14. The germline V gene sets CDR1 to MDHEN and CDR2 to SYDVKM. The CDR3 spans 18 residues, from the cysteine through the phenylalanine. Left in the record is the CDR3 DNA by itself, 54 bases read in frame from the first base. The time point label on this specimen signifies: pre-treatment sample, taken before nivolumab and TIL therapy. Between late 2017 and 2020, a dual-center phase I trial enrolled adults who had stage 4 NSCLC. The samples were drawn from an open-label, single-arm phase I trial testing tumor-infiltrating lymphocyte therapy combined with nivolumab in advanced non-small cell lung cancer. Blood mononuclear cells from EDTA tubes were separated on a Ficoll gradient and snap-frozen as pellets, and DNA was extracted from the cells using a Qiagen mini-prep kit. Points on this clone: Its antigen is unknown. The sample holds no much larger clone one base away, and base qualities are not on file.

TCR beta CDR3 regions were amplified from genomic DNA with the immunoSEQ v3 hsTCRB kit using bias-controlled multiplex PCR. An Illumina NextSeq 500 was used to sequence the TCR libraries, reaching approximately 2 million read pairs at survey level or roughly 4.5-6 million at deep level. As for the authors' bioinformatics: V, D and J genes were assigned, non-productive sequences were removed, and clonality was reported by immunoSEQ Analyzer software. Repertoires of infused TIL and blood were compared using productive Simpson clonality and the Morisita overlap index of productive TRB rearrangements. Absolute clonotype counts in blood were estimated as lymphocyte count times CD3+ fraction times the clone's productive frequency. TCRdb obtained this table from immuneACCESS and retained in-frame rearrangements with V and J assigned. These tables miss some clones; where compared with another copy, unresolved V genes account for less than half of the shortfall, and the remainder is unexplained. The V and J calls and clone size were taken over from that table, and D and trimming were inferred from the DNA. This sample is represented by tens of thousands of clones; roughly 70% of them were singletons. The top ten clonotypes cover around 1.7% of the sample.

The receptor comes from a person between 25 and 79 years old with non-small cell lung cancer. In this chain, TRBV28 is recombined with TRBJ2-7; 11 bases in the middle match TRBD2. Sequenced here: blood, sampled at baseline. The CDR3 protein sequence reads: CASIVRGTSGRSSYEQYF. In nucleotides, the sequence is TGTGCCAGCATCGTAAGGGGGACTAGCGGTCGATCCTCCTACGAGCAGTACTTC.